Below are 18 T cell receptor beta chains sequenced from a single sample in a study of T cell repertoires in cytomegalovirus infection. MiXCR, applied by TCRdb to the reads, yields one record per CDR3 protein. The sample contains a few hundred thousand distinct CDR3 sequences, over 15% of which appear only once. Material for sequencing was CD8+ T cells from PBMCs. The receptors were gathered from a human donor in good health (CMV status not recorded). Some clones in this sample may be carry-over from other donors' samples.

This clonotype was seen a handful of times. The rearrangement joins TRBV28 to TRBJ2-1; a weak D match, TRBD1 (6 bases). The CDR3 consists of 16 residues. V was pared by 1 base and J by 0 bases, with 10 bases between. Germline V gene sequence: CDR1 MDHEN, CDR2 SYDVKM. CDR3 sequence reads: CASSLLQGVSYNEQFF. The CDR3 region has the DNA TGTGCCAGCAGTTTATTACAGGGAGTCTCCTACAATGAGCAGTTCTTC.

This clonotype showed up just a few times. The V and J genes are TRBV27 and TRBJ2-1, with a weak D call TRBD2 (7 bases). V lost 6 bases and J 5 bases, leaving 20 bases between the germline ends. Per germline, CDR1 MNHEY and CDR2 SMNVEV (reference sequence). This CDR3 has 16 amino acids. The CDR3 DNA reads TGTGCCAGCAGCCTGGGTACCGGGGGGCCTAACAATGAGCAGTTCTTC. Translation gives CASSLGTGGPNNEQFF.

The chain links TRBV6-4 to TRBJ2-3; 12 bases agree with TRBD1. V lost 2 bases to trimming and J lost 1 base; unmatched junction nucleotides: 19. The CDR3 spans 22 residues. Germline V gene lookup returns CDR1 MRHNA and CDR2 SNTAGT. CDR3 DNA: TGTGCCAGCAGTGACGCACAAGACACCGGGACAGGGGGCAGGTCTGGCACAGATACGCAGTATTTT. It is translated as CASSDAQDTGTGGRSGTDTQYF.

The table lists this clonotype with a few counts. The chain combines TRBV4-1 with TRBJ2-2; 8 bases align to TRBD1. CDR3 length equals 15 residues. CDR1 is MGHRA and CDR2 is YSYEKL in the germline V gene. J was trimmed by 6 bases and V by 4 bases; bases with no gene match: 7. The DNA for the CDR3 is TGCGCCAGCAGCCTCCGCGCAGGGGGCTCCGGGGAGCTGTTTTTT. Amino acids: CASSLRAGGSGELFF.

This clonotype was picked up many times. This chain uses TRBV5-4 with TRBJ1-1; 11 bases map to TRBD1. CDR1 is SGHNT, CDR2 YYREEE, per germline (reference sequence). V gave up 3 bases and J gave up 6 bases; unmatched junction bases: 4. This CDR3 has 14 residues. The CDR3 reads CASSSTDRGPEAFF. The CDR3 coding sequence is TGTGCCAGCAGCTCAACGGACAGGGGGCCTGAAGCTTTCTTT.

This rearrangement joins TRBV5-6 to TRBJ2-7, with D maybe TRBD2 (6 bases). The CDR3 is 15 amino acids. Looked up from germline, CDR1 is SGHDT and CDR2 is YYEEEE. The ends were cut back, 0 bases at V and 3 bases at J, with 13 bases in the middle. Written as DNA, the CDR3 is TGTGCCAGCAGCTTGGCGGGGGTACGTCTCTACGAGCAGTACTTC. Translated, it gives CASSLAGVRLYEQYF.

This clonotype was seen many times. J is TRBJ2-2 and V is TRBV7-9, with 8 bases identical to TRBD1. The ends lost 4 bases at V and 5 bases at J; junction bases unmatched: 9. The CDR3 sequence is 16 residues long. The germline CDR1 and CDR2 sequences are SEHNR and FQNEAQ (reference sequence). The CDR3 region is CASSSLRQGSTGELFF. The CDR3 nucleotides are TGTGCCAGCAGCTCGTTACGACAGGGGAGTACCGGGGAGCTGTTTTTT.

This clonotype was found many times. The chain uses TRBV7-8 and TRBJ2-3; the D is unclear. CDR3 length: 15 residues. Germline CDR1 reads SGHVS; CDR2 reads FQNEAQ. V was trimmed by 5 bases and J by 5 bases, leaving 17 bases between them. The CDR3 DNA follows: TGTGCCAGCAGCCTCAGGCTGGGCTCCAGAGATACGCAGTATTTT. The encoded protein is CASSLRLGSRDTQYF.

The V gene is TRBV20-1, the J gene TRBJ2-5; D possibly uses TRBD1 or TRBD2 (6 bases each). The CDR3 extends over 16 amino acids. V lost 4 bases and J lost 5, with 23 bases in between. CDR1 is DFQATT, CDR2 SNEGSKA, per germline (reference sequence). The CDR3 loop is CSAKGSGGGPFETQYF. In DNA form, the CDR3 reads TGCAGTGCTAAAGGGTCCGGGGGCGGACCGTTTGAGACCCAGTACTTC.

This clonotype was seen ten or more times. The chain joins TRBV28 to TRBJ2-7; 11 positions match TRBD2. Trimming at V came to 5 bases and at J to 1 base, leaving 10 bases not matched to a gene. This CDR3 comprises 17 residues. Germline loops: CDR1 MDHEN, CDR2 SYDVKM. For the CDR3, the DNA is TGTGCCAGCAGTCCTATCTGGACTAGCGGGTTTTCCTACGAGCAGTACTTC. Protein: CASSPIWTSGFSYEQYF.

The chain uses TRBV29-1 and TRBJ1-1; possibly TRBD1 for D (6 bases). CDR1 and CDR2 (germline): SQVTM, ANQGSEA. The ends were cut back, 4 bases at V and 3 bases at J, with 12 bases in the middle. The CDR3 extends over 13 amino acids. The CDR3 spells CSVAVGGDTEAFF. Written as DNA, the CDR3 is TGCAGCGTTGCGGTAGGGGGGGACACTGAAGCTTTCTTT.

V and J are TRBV6-1 and TRBJ2-7; possibly TRBD1 for D (5 bases). The V gene's germline CDR1 is MNHNS and CDR2 SASEGT. The CDR3 extends over 14 amino acids. V was pared by 4 bases and J by 2 bases, with 12 bases between. The CDR3 nucleotides read TGTGCCAGCAGTGGAATCAGGGAAACCTACGAGCAGTACTTC. It specifies CASSGIRETYEQYF.

This clonotype was recorded a few times. The chain employs TRBV6-2 or TRBV6-3 and TRBJ2-7; no definite D call. The V gene's germline CDR1 is MNHEY and CDR2 SVGEGT. CDR3 length equals 11 residues. V gave up 4 bases and J gave up 6 bases, with 7 bases separating them. CDR3 sequence: CASSSHSEQYF. Written as DNA, the CDR3 is TGTGCCAGCAGTTCCCATAGCGAGCAGTACTTC.

This clonotype was observed a few times. This chain joins TRBV28 and TRBJ2-2; D is ambiguous. Trimming cost V 2 bases and J 7 bases, with 5 bases left between them. The CDR3 has 12 amino acids. Germline assignment: CDR1 MDHEN and CDR2 SYDVKM. CDR3 loop: CASSLEVGELFF. DNA for the CDR3: TGTGCCAGCAGTTTAGAGGTCGGGGAGCTGTTTTTT.

The V gene is TRBV5-4, the J gene TRBJ2-3; 11 nucleotides match TRBD2. Per the germline V gene, CDR1 is SGHNT and CDR2 is YYREEE (reference sequence). The V gene end was trimmed by 5 bases and the J gene end by 0 bases; junction bases not matched to a gene: 11. This CDR3 is built from 18 residues. The CDR3 loop is CASRSIVGTSGSTDTQYF. Written as DNA, the CDR3 is TGTGCCAGCAGGAGCATCGTTGGGACTAGCGGAAGCACAGATACGCAGTATTTT.

This clonotype has a count of ten or more. The rearrangement uses TRBV7-8 and TRBJ2-5, with D perhaps matching TRBD2 (6 bases). In germline, CDR1 is SGHVS, CDR2 FQNEAQ. The CDR3 extends over 15 amino acids. The germline V and J ends were trimmed by 0 bases and 4 bases, with 12 bases remaining between them. The CDR3 loop reads CASSLAGGWGETQYF. For the CDR3, the DNA is TGTGCCAGCAGCTTAGCGGGGGGTTGGGGAGAGACCCAGTACTTC.

This clonotype was picked up many times. This sequence joins TRBV7-8 and TRBJ2-3, with D unclear. Trimming stripped 4 bases from V and 4 bases from J, with 12 bases between. This CDR3 is 14 amino acids long. From germline, CDR1 is SGHVS and CDR2 FQNEAQ. The CDR3, as DNA: TGTGCCAGCAGCTACCGACGGACCGCAGATACGCAGTATTTT. Its translation is CASSYRRTADTQYF.

The gene calls are TRBV15 and TRBJ2-7; a weak D match, TRBD2 (6 bases). The V gene's germline CDR1 is LNHNV and CDR2 YYDKDF (reference sequence). Trimming stripped 2 bases from V and 4 bases from J, with 18 bases between. CDR3 length: 16 amino acids. The CDR3 coding sequence is TGTGCCACCAGCAGAACCCTCGGAGGGGCACAATACGAGCAGTACTTC. This sequence encodes CATSRTLGGAQYEQYF. Looking up the rest from reference TRBV15 and TRBJ2-7 gives the full variable domain: DAMVIQNPRYQVTQFGKPVTLSCSQTLNHNVMYWYQQKSSQAPKLLFHYYDKDFNNEADTPDNFQSRRPNTSFCFLDIRSPGLGDTAMYLCATSRTLGGAQYEQYFGPGTRLTVT.